A selection of T cell receptor beta chains follows, all from one sample in a study of blood T cell repertoires in COVID-19. TCRdb keeps only in-frame clones here, not all; method: immunoSEQ multiplex PCR. The sample carries some 70,000 clones, 86% recorded once. Sequenced: peripheral blood. The receptors here all came from a man under 40 with acute or convalescent COVID-19. The CDR3 runs from the conserved cysteine through the conserved F or W. Each record gives: J gene, D gene, V gene, clone size, CDR3 DNA, CDR3 protein. The D gene is left open where the match is weak. Size is omitted from some rows. Given values are once, few, many or a class for expanded clones.

TRBJ2-1 | NA | TRBV19 | once | TGTGCCAGTAGTCGCGGGGACTCCCCCAATGAGCAGTTCTTC | CASSRGDSPNEQFF
TRBJ2-1 | TRBD1 | TRBV5-4 | NA | TGTGCCAGCAGCTTGGCTACCGGGACAGGACTCTACAATGAGCAGTTCTTC | CASSLATGTGLYNEQFF
TRBJ2-1 | TRBD2 | TRBV6-5 | many | TGTGCCAGCAGTTTTAAGCGGGAGCCGTACAATGAGCAGTTCTTC | CASSFKREPYNEQFF
TRBJ2-7 | NA | TRBV3-1/TRBV3-2 | NA | TGTGCCAGCAGCCAACCGGACTTATACGAGCAGTACTTC | CASSQPDLYEQYF
TRBJ2-7 | NA | TRBV28 | NA | TGTGCCAGCAGAAAACGGGAGAGTTCCTACGAGCAGTACTTC | CASRKRESSYEQYF
TRBJ1-5 | NA | TRBV7-2 | NA | TGTGCCAGCAGCTTGGGGCGCAATAGCAATCAGCCCCAGCATTTT | CASSLGRNSNQPQHF
TRBJ2-5 | NA | TRBV15 | NA | TGTGCCACCAGCAGAGATCTTAAGGACTTGGGAGCGGACTTC | CATSRDLKDLGADF
TRBJ2-1 | NA | TRBV3-1/TRBV3-2 | once | TGTGCCAGCAGCCAAGATTCGTCCCCTGGTTGGCGGGGCTCCTACAATGAGCAGTTCTTC | CASSQDSSPGWRGSYNEQFF
TRBJ1-2 | TRBD1 | TRBV29-1 | NA | TGCAGCGTTGACCTCGACAGGGGACTCATCTTC | CSVDLDRGLIF
TRBJ2-3 | NA | TRBV9 | NA | TGTGCCAGCAGCGACTGGAGGACAGACACAGATACGCAGTATTTT | CASSDWRTDTDTQYF
TRBJ2-7 | NA | TRBV19 | few | TGTGCCAGTAGTCTGGGGTGGGGGCTCTACGAGCAGTACTTC | CASSLGWGLYEQYF